Below are 13 T cell receptor beta chains sequenced from a single sample in a study of cytomegalovirus exposure and HLA in healthy donors (dated by TCRdb to about 2017). The receptor library was made with the immunoSEQ multiplex PCR assay. As stored in TCRdb, this immuneACCESS dataset retains in-frame rearrangements with V and J assigned. A fraction of the clones does not appear; measured against another copy, unresolved V genes explain less than half of the discrepancy, and the remainder lacks a known reason. Within this sample are 200,000 or so clones, with 75% to 95% of them counted one time only. Of the sample, roughly 1% falls within the top ten clones. Sequencing used PBMCs. The receptors here all came from a young woman in good health and CMV-seronegative.

J is TRBJ1-2 and V is TRBV30; TRBD1 matches 11 bases. The CDR3 sequence is 16 residues long. The germline gives CDR1 GTSNPN, CDR2 SVGIG (reference sequence). Unmatched junction bases numbered 15, after V lost 5 bases and J lost 7 bases. This CDR3 reads CAWHHPRDRGKVGYTF. CDR3 in DNA: TGTGCCTGGCACCACCCGCGGGACAGGGGGAAAGTTGGCTACACCTTC.

This rearrangement joins TRBV10-3 to TRBJ1-4, with 7 bases aligning to TRBD1. CDR1 and CDR2 (germline): ENHRY, SYGVKD. J gave up 8 bases and V 3 bases, and 9 bases lay outside the gene matches. The CDR3 totals 15 residues. DNA for the CDR3: TGTGCCATCAGTGACCCGGGACAGACCGAGGAAAAACTGTTTTTT. Translation: CAISDPGQTEEKLFF.

This clone occurred once. V and J are TRBV18 and TRBJ1-1; D remains unclear. Between the trimmed V and J ends, which lost 3 bases and 3 bases, there was a span of 20 bases. Germline CDR1 reads KGHSH; CDR2 reads LQKENI. CDR3 length equals 17 residues. CDR3: CASSPFGMVSRDTEAFF. In DNA form, the CDR3 reads TGTGCCAGCTCACCTTTCGGGATGGTATCGCGCGACACTGAAGCTTTCTTT.

The chain employs TRBV9 and TRBJ1-4; TRBD1 matches 11 bases. Germline V CDR1 and CDR2: SGDLS, YYNGEE. CDR3 size: 15 residues. Unmatched junction bases numbered 4, after V lost 3 bases and J lost 6 bases. The CDR3 DNA is TGTGCCAGCAGCGACGGACAGGGGGCATATGAAAAACTGTTTTTT. It yields the protein CASSDGQGAYEKLFF. The whole variable domain, filled in from reference TRBV9 and TRBJ1-4, reads DSGVTQTPKHLITATGQRVTLRCSPRSGDLSVYWYQQSLDQGLQFLIQYYNGEERAKGNILERFSAQQFPDLHSELNLSSLELGDSALYFCASSDGQGAYEKLFFGSGTQLSVL.

The genes are TRBV5-6 and TRBJ1-3; tentatively, D is TRBD1 (6 bases). The CDR3 sequence is 16 residues long. Germline CDR1 and CDR2: SGHDT and YYEEEE. The V and J ends lost 3 bases and 0 bases respectively, with 13 bases between them. The CDR3 is CASSSRDRFSGNTIYF. In DNA form, the CDR3 reads TGTGCCAGCAGCTCCCGCGACAGGTTCTCTGGAAACACCATATATTTT. The full variable domain, rest sourced from reference TRBV5-6 and TRBJ1-3, is DAGVTQSPTHLIKTRGQQVTLRCSPKSGHDTVSWYQQALGQGPQFIFQYYEEEERQRGNFPDRFSGHQFPNYSSELNVNALLLGDSALYLCASSSRDRFSGNTIYFGEGSWLTVV.

The V call is TRBV6-1, the J call TRBJ1-5, with D possibly TRBD1 on 6 matching bases. V was clipped by 4 bases and J by 1 base, with 8 bases between them. CDR3 length: 14 residues. Germline CDR1 and CDR2: MNHNS and SASEGT. CDR3 sequence reads: CASSATGSNQPQHF. The DNA of the CDR3 is TGTGCCAGCAGTGCCACAGGGAGCAATCAGCCCCAGCATTTT.

V gene TRBV7-9 combines with J gene TRBJ1-4, with TRBD1 as a possible D gene (5 bases). V was cut by 5 bases and J by 8 bases, with 15 bases left in between. The CDR3 length is 14 residues. The germline V gene encodes CDR1 SEHNR and CDR2 FQNEAQ (reference sequence). The CDR3 reads CASSDGPGVEKLFF. The CDR3 nucleotides read TGTGCCAGCAGCGATGGACCGGGGGTAGAAAAACTGTTTTTT.

The chain is built from TRBV30 and TRBJ1-3; no definite D call. V lost 5 bases to trimming and J lost 0 bases, with 8 bases between them. Germline CDR1 reads GTSNPN; CDR2 reads SVGIG (reference sequence). CDR3 length equals 13 residues. The CDR3 spells CAWDKPSGNTIYF. CDR3 DNA: TGTGCCTGGGATAAGCCCTCTGGAAACACCATATATTTT.

This chain links TRBV15 with TRBJ2-7, with D possibly being TRBD2 (6 bases). The germline V and J ends were trimmed by 4 bases and 9 bases, with 13 bases remaining between them. The CDR3 is made up of 12 amino acids. CDR1 is LNHNV and CDR2 is YYDKDF in the germline V gene (reference sequence). The DNA of the CDR3 is TGTGCCACCAGCATTCCAACGGGAGTGCAGTACTTC. Its protein product is CATSIPTGVQYF. The full variable domain, rest sourced from reference TRBV15 and TRBJ2-7, is DAMVIQNPRYQVTQFGKPVTLSCSQTLNHNVMYWYQQKSSQAPKLLFHYYDKDFNNEADTPDNFQSRRPNTSFCFLDIRSPGLGDTAMYLCATSIPTGVQYFGPGTRLTVT.

V usage is TRBV5-6 and J usage is TRBJ2-5, with a tentative D call TRBD2 (6 bases). Germline values: CDR1 SGHDT, CDR2 YYEEEE. The CDR3 has 12 residues. Trimming took off 4 bases at V and 5 bases at J, with 9 bases between the two ends. The DNA of the CDR3 is TGTGCCAGCAGCAGGGGAGGTGAGACCCAGTACTTC. Protein product: CASSRGGETQYF.

This chain joins TRBV27 and TRBJ2-3, with D perhaps matching TRBD1 (6 bases). This CDR3 spans 16 amino acids. Germline CDR1 MNHEY, CDR2 SMNVEV (reference sequence). With 2 bases removed from V and 4 bases from J, the gap between germline ends came to 16 bases. Here the CDR3 reads CASSLGLGGRADTQYF. The CDR3 DNA sequence: TGTGCCAGCAGTTTAGGTCTTGGGGGCAGGGCAGATACGCAGTATTTT.

The chain couples TRBV2 to TRBJ2-1; the D gene is possibly TRBD2 (6 bases). The CDR3 loop spans 16 amino acids. Germline CDR1 and CDR2: SNHLY and FYNNEI. V lost 3 bases and J 1 base, leaving 13 bases between the germline ends. This chain's CDR3 is CASSEEGLRSYNEQFF. Written as DNA, the CDR3 is TGTGCCAGCAGTGAGGAGGGGCTGAGGTCCTACAATGAGCAGTTCTTC. Variable domain in full (rest from reference TRBV2 and TRBJ2-1): EPEVTQTPSHQVTQMGQEVILRCVPISNHLYFYWYRQILGQKVEFLVSFYNNEISEKSEIFDDQFSVERPDGSNFTLKIRSTKLEDSAMYFCASSEEGLRSYNEQFFGPGTRLTVL.

This clone was recorded only once. The V gene is TRBV9, the J gene TRBJ2-7, with 7 bases fitting TRBD2. This CDR3 is built from 14 residues. V was clipped by 3 bases and J by 6 bases; unmatched bases: 9. CDR1 and CDR2 (germline): SGDLS, YYNGEE. CDR3: CASSAGLVFAEQYF. The CDR3 region has the DNA TGTGCCAGCAGCGCTGGACTAGTCTTTGCCGAGCAGTACTTC.